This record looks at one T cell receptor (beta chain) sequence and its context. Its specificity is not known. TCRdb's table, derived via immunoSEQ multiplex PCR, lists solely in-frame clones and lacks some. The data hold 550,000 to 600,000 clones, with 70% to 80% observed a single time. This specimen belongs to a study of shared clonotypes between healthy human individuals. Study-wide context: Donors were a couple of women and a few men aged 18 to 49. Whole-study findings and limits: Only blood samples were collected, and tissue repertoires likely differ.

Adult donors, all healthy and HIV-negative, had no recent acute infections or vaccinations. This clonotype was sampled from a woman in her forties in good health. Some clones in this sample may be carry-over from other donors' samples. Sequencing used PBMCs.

The CDR3 spells CSVQAGGSYNEQFF. In DNA form, the CDR3 reads TGCAGCGTTCAAGCGGGAGGTTCCTACAATGAGCAGTTCTTC. The V call is TRBV29-1, the J call TRBJ2-1, with 9 bases identical to TRBD2. V shed 5 bases and J 1 base; nucleotides not matched to a gene: 3. This CDR3 has 14 amino acids. Germline V gene lookup returns CDR1 SQVTM and CDR2 ANQGSEA.